Sequencing of this T cell receptor (beta chain) was carried out in a study of OX40 agonist ivuxolimab in advanced cancers. V was clipped by 2 bases and J by 4 bases, with 18 bases between them. The germline gives CDR1 SGHTA, CDR2 FQGTGA. The CDR3 totals 17 residues. Generated by immunoSEQ multiplex PCR, the TCRdb table keeps only in-frame clones and is missing some. The table records about 94,000 clones, around 90% of them present only once. Details on this clone: Its matching antigen is unknown.

Study-level results: The authors also found low normalized T-cell clonal expansion in some nonresponders. CD4+ and CD8+ blood T cells expanded clonally by week 6 at 0.1 to 3.0 mg/kg. The authors did not determine the antigen specificity of the expanded peripheral T cells. On average, CD8+ T cells showed a greater number of expanded clones than CD4+.

The sequence was collected from an adult with an advanced solid tumor such as melanoma, head and neck, liver or kidney cancer. This sample comprised CD4+ or CD8+ T cells sorted from blood, obtained in a trial of the OX40 agonist ivuxolimab. This rearrangement joins TRBV7-3 to TRBJ2-1, with TRBD2 as a possible D gene (6 bases). This CDR3 reads CASSLFSGPGGYNEQFF. CDR3 nucleotides: TGTGCCAGCAGCTTATTTTCGGGTCCCGGGGGTTACAATGAGCAGTTCTTC.